The present T cell receptor (beta chain) was sequenced within a study of blood T cell repertoires in COVID-19. Across the study: Sites across the United States, Italy and Spain contributed samples from acute and convalescent COVID-19. From T cells, B-cell-depleted T cells, or PBMCs came the material, which was cDNA or gDNA.

This clone was seen just once. The CDR3 runs 17 residues. Losses at the gene ends were 4 bases for V and 7 bases for J; bases not matched to a gene: 13. The V gene's germline CDR1 is KGHDR and CDR2 SFDVKD. The authors' processing: How many nucleated cells were present was estimated from reference gene primer amplification. Measured with immunoSEQ multiplex PCR; TCRdb has only the in-frame clones, and not every one. V, J and clone size are taken as reported in that table, and D and trimming were inferred from the DNA itself. The data contain some 210,000 clones, around 83% of them singletons. The TCR sequence derives from a man aged 50 to 60 with active or convalescent COVID-19. Material: peripheral blood. The chain recombines TRBV24-1 with TRBJ2-1; 9 bases match TRBD1. The CDR3 here is CATSDWPGTGTKNEQFF. The CDR3 DNA reads as TGTGCCACCAGTGACTGGCCCGGGACAGGGACCAAAAATGAGCAGTTCTTC.